This TCR beta chain was captured by sequencing in a study of cytomegalovirus exposure and HLA in healthy donors. In germline, CDR1 is SQVTM, CDR2 ANQGSEA. The CDR3 has 12 amino acids. Study conclusions and caveats: A reported reduction in N-insertions relative to the 666-donor mean was seen in an Asian-associated ancestry cluster in a later analysis.

PCR used 60 Vbeta primers and 13 Jbeta primers. TCRdb keeps only in-frame clones here, not all; method: immunoSEQ multiplex PCR. The sample consists of roughly 190,000 clones, about an eighth of them appearing once. Points on this clone: Its antigen is unidentified. A read error may produce the germline difference seen at one junction end.

The material sequenced was PBMCs. This clonotype was obtained from a man aged 50-60 years in good health and CMV-seropositive. This chain connects TRBV29-1 to TRBJ1-2; weak D call: TRBD1 (5 bases). The CDR3 loop reads CSASLDISESYF. CDR3 DNA sequence: TGCAGCGCCTCTTTGGACATTTCCGAATCGTACTTC.